This T cell receptor (beta chain) was recorded in a study of PD-1 blockade in mismatch repair-deficient tumors. Notes on the study in general: Tumor-resident clones, often absent from pretreatment blood, expanded after pembrolizumab and then contracted.

The table came from immunoSEQ multiplex PCR; TCRdb's copy has only in-frame clones and leaves some out. The table records approximately 23,000 clones, around 85% of them present only once. The germline gives CDR1 SGHAT, CDR2 FQNNGV. V dropped 6 bases and J dropped 6; count of bases not matched to a gene: 4. This CDR3 region has 13 residues. With regard to this clone: Antigen: not known.

The receptor's source is an adult with mismatch repair-deficient cancer. The source material was PBMCs, sampled before pembrolizumab treatment. The chain has TRBV11-2 and TRBJ2-1; 8 bases match TRBD2. DNA for the CDR3: TGTGCCAGCAGTGGCGGGAGGCTCAATGAGCAGTTCTTC. Translating it yields CASSGGRLNEQFF.